This T cell receptor beta chain came from a study of T cells after yellow fever vaccination. Findings of the study overall: By day 5 rather than day 15, the secondary response had peaked, though it was weaker. Contaminating bulk clonotypes could be abundant in FACS-sorted repertoires.

As for this clonotype: The antigen remains unidentified.

The CDR3 spans 14 residues. V was trimmed by 3 bases and J by 4 bases, leaving 10 bases between them. Germline V gives CDR1 SGHVS, CDR2 FNYEAQ. Universal primer sites and UMIs were introduced during 5'RACE template-switching synthesis of TCR cDNA. TCRdb re-called the 5' RACE reads through MiXCR, storing one row per CDR3 protein. Found here are fewer than 450,000 distinct CDR3 sequences, about 8.3% of them singletons; the top ten hold around 17%. The chain carries TRBV7-6 and TRBJ2-1; possible D gene TRBD2, 6 bases. This clonotype originated in a man aged 18 to 30 who received the YFV17D yellow fever vaccine. The sample consisted of PBMCs, taken roughly 46 days after the first yellow fever vaccination. The CDR3 DNA reads as TGTGCCAGCAGCTTTGGGGGGTATTACAATGAGCAGTTCTTC. The encoded protein is CASSFGGYYNEQFF.